These 12 T cell receptor beta chains were all obtained from the same sample, sequenced in a study of regulatory T cells in long-lasting Graves disease. Library construction for TCR beta used iRepertoire HTBI primers and Arm-PCR of CDR3 regions. TCRdb reprocessed the multiplex PCR reads with MiXCR, giving one entry per CDR3 protein. The sample has approximately 690,000 distinct CDR3 sequences, 25% to 30% seen once. The time point was: persistent/refractory GD, antithyroid drugs over 5 years with positive TRAb. With RNA extracted from PBMCs as input, the TCR library was made. The input for sequencing was peripheral blood mononuclear cells (PBMCs), taken when the disease was refractory, from a patient treated with antithyroid drugs. These receptors all stem from a female donor with Graves disease.

This clonotype was picked up a small number of times. The rearrangement links TRBV11-1 to TRBJ1-1; D might be TRBD1 (6 bases). Trimming stripped 5 bases from V and 2 bases from J, with 12 bases between. The CDR3 has 14 amino acids. CDR1 is SGHAT, CDR2 FQDESV, per germline (reference sequence). Here the CDR3 DNA reads TGTGCCAGCAGCATGCCGGGACAAAACACTGAAGCTTTCTTT. Encoded protein: CASSMPGQNTEAFF.

There are a few counts of this clonotype. This chain connects TRBV11-2 to TRBJ2-7; 7 bases align to TRBD1. Germline V gene lookup returns CDR1 SGHAT and CDR2 FQNNGV. Unmatched junction bases numbered 10, after V lost 0 bases and J lost 8 bases. The CDR3 runs 15 residues. The CDR3 bases are TGTGCCAGCAGCTTAGATCGGGACAGTCCTTGGCAGCAGTACTTC. This translates into CASSLDRDSPWQQYF.

In this sample, this clonotype turned up a few times. The rearrangement uses TRBV5-5 and TRBJ1-2, with 9 bases identical to TRBD1. This CDR3 is 15 amino acids long. The germline gives CDR1 SGHKS, CDR2 YYEKEE (reference sequence). J lost 5 bases, V lost 3 bases, and 8 bases had no gene match. In DNA, the CDR3 is TGTGCCAGCAGCTCGTCGAGTGACAGGGGGTATGGCTACACCTTC. Its protein is CASSSSSDRGYGYTF. Full variable domain (outside the CDR3, taken from reference TRBV5-5 and TRBJ1-2): DAGVTQSPTHLIKTRGQQVTLRCSPISGHKSVSWYQQVLGQGPQFIFQYYEKEERGRGNFPDRFSARQFPNYSSELNVNALLLGDSALYLCASSSSSDRGYGYTFGSGTRLTVV.

This clonotype was seen a few times. Mismatch with germline at one junction end may stem from a read error. This CDR3 is CACSRGRMETQYF. The CDR3 DNA sequence: TGTGCCTGCAGCAGGGGGCGGATGGAGACCCAGTACTTC. This chain joins TRBV12-3 or TRBV12-4 and TRBJ2-5; TRBD1 aligns across 8 bases. This CDR3 is 13 amino acids long.

The genes are TRBV3-1 and TRBJ1-1, with D possibly being TRBD1 (5 bases). V shed 5 bases and J shed 7 bases, with 17 bases lying between them. CDR3 length: 14 amino acids. CDR1 LGHDT and CDR2 YNNKEL come from the germline V gene (reference sequence). CDR3 DNA: TGTGCCAGCAGCTTTGACGACGGAAGGGGTGAAGCTTTCTTT. This encodes CASSFDDGRGEAFF.

Here the CDR3 reads CASSDGLGETQYF. In DNA, the CDR3 is TGCGCCAGCAGTGACGGGCTGGGAGAGACCCAGTACTTC. V is TRBV10-1 and J is TRBJ2-5; unclear D gene. In germline, CDR1 is WNHNN, CDR2 SYGVQD (reference sequence). This CDR3 region has 13 residues. The ends were cut back, 3 bases at V and 4 bases at J, with 9 bases in the middle.

This clonotype showed up just a few times. This chain links TRBV2 with TRBJ2-5, with 8 bases lining up with TRBD2. With 3 bases clipped from V and 5 bases from J, the junction kept 8 bases outside the gene matches. Germline values: CDR1 SNHLY, CDR2 FYNNEI. The CDR3 is 15 amino acids. CDR3 residues: CASSDPGGLLETQYF. CDR3 DNA: TGTGCCAGCAGTGATCCGGGAGGGTTGTTGGAGACCCAGTACTTC. The variable domain in full, completed from reference TRBV2 and TRBJ2-5, reads EPEVTQTPSHQVTQMGQEVILRCVPISNHLYFYWYRQILGQKVEFLVSFYNNEISEKSEIFDDQFSVERPDGSNFTLKIRSTKLEDSAMYFCASSDPGGLLETQYFGPGTRLLVL.

The genes are TRBV4-1 and TRBJ2-7; D is possibly TRBD2 (5 bases). Germline-derived CDR1 and CDR2 are MGHRA and YSYEKL. The CDR3 totals 14 residues. The V end was cut by 0 bases, the J end by 5 bases, with 11 bases between. CDR3 in amino acids: CASSQDEGLDEQYF. The CDR3 nucleotides are TGCGCCAGCAGCCAAGATGAGGGTCTGGACGAGCAGTACTTC.

The V gene is TRBV5-6, the J gene TRBJ2-6; weak D call: TRBD1 (6 bases). The CDR3 extends over 15 amino acids. Trimming removed 5 bases from V and 4 bases from J, with 13 bases in between. In germline, CDR1 is SGHDT, CDR2 YYEEEE. CDR3 residues: CASSSDRPGANVLTF. The CDR3 DNA sequence: TGTGCCAGCAGTTCCGACAGGCCAGGGGCCAACGTCCTGACTTTC.

This clonotype was seen only once. The junction departs from germline at one end; a sequencing error may be responsible. This sequence joins TRBV5-5 and TRBJ1-1; TRBD1 is a possible D gene (6 bases). The V gene's germline CDR1 is SGHKS and CDR2 YYEKEE (reference sequence). The CDR3 loop spans 16 amino acids. This CDR3 is CASSLDSKAGGTEAFF. Written as DNA, the CDR3 is TGCGCCAGCAGCTTGGACAGTAAAGCGGGGGGGACTGAAGCTTTCTTT.

The V gene is TRBV5-1, the J gene TRBJ1-1; TRBD1 matches at 10 bases. The germline V gene encodes CDR1 SGHRS and CDR2 YFSETQ. The CDR3 is 15 amino acids. With V trimmed by 4 bases and J by 5 bases, 8 bases remained unmatched. CDR3 in amino acids: CASSQTGQGSTEAFF. CDR3 nucleotide sequence: TGCGCCAGCAGCCAGACGGGACAGGGGAGTACTGAAGCTTTCTTT.

This clonotype occurred a few times. V is TRBV2 and J is TRBJ2-5; D is ambiguous. CDR1 and CDR2 from the germline V gene are SNHLY and FYNNEI. The CDR3 loop spans 15 amino acids. Trimming took 4 bases from V and 2 from J, leaving 14 bases between them. CDR3 nucleotides: TGTGCCAGCAGTGTAGGGCCCTTCAATCAAGAGACCCAGTACTTC. Its translation: CASSVGPFNQETQYF.